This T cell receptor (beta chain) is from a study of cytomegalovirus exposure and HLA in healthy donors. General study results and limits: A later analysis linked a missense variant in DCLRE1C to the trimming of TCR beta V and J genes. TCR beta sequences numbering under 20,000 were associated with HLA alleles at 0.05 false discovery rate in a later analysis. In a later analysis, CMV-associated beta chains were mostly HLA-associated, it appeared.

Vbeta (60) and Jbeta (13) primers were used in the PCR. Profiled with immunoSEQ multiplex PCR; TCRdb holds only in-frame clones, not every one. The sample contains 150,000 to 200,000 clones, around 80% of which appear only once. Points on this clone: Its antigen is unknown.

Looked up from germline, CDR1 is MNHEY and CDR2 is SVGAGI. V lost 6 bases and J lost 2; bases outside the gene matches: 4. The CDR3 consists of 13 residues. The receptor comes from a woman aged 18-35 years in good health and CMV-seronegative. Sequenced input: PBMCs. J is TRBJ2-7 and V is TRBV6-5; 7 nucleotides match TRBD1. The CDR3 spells CASSRDRTYEQYF. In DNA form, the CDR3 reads TGTGCCAGCAGCCGGGACAGAACCTACGAGCAGTACTTC.